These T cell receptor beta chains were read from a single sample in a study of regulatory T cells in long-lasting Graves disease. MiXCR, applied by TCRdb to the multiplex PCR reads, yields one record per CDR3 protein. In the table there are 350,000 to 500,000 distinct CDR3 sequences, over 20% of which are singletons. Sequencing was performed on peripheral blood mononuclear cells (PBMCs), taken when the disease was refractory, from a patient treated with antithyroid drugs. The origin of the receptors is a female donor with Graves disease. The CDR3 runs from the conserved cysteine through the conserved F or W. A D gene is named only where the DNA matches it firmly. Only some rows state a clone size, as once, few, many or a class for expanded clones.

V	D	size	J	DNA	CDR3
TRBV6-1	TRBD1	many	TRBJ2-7	TGTGCCAGCAGAAGCATCGGGACAGGCAGCTACGAGCAGTACTTC	CASRSIGTGSYEQYF
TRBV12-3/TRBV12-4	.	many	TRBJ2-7	TGTGCCAGCAGAATAGGTTCCGAGCAGTACTTC	CASRIGSEQYF
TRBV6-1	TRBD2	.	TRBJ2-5	TGTGCCAGCAGTACATCCCTACTAGCGGGAGAAGAGACCCAGTACTTC	CASSTSLLAGEETQYF
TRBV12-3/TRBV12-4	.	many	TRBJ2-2	TGTGCCAGCAGTCAAGGAGGGCGGGAGCTGTTTTTT	CASSQGGRELFF
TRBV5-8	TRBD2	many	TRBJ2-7	TGTGCCAGCAGCCACACCCCCGGGGGGACCTACGAGCAGTACTTC	CASSHTPGGTYEQYF
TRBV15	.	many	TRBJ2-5	TGTGCCACCAGCAGAGCTCGGGGACCAGTTACGGGGGAGACCCAGTACTTC	CATSRARGPVTGETQYF
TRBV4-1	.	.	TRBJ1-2	TGCGCCAGCAGCCAATCAGGGTGGGGCTATGGCTACACCTTC	CASSQSGWGYGYTF
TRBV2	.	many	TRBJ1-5	TGTGCCAGCAGTGAGGAGGGGGATGGTAATCAGCCCCAGCATTTT	CASSEEGDGNQPQHF
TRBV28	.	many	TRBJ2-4	TGTGCCAGCAGTTTGTTTCAAATGCTAGCCAAAAACATTCAGTACTTC	CASSLFQMLAKNIQYF
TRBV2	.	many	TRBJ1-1	TGTGCCAGCACCCGACAAGGGAGGAGTACTGAAGCTTTCTTT	CASTRQGRSTEAFF
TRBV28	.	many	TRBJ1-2	TGTGCCAGCAGTTTGGAAGGGGGGGGACTCAGCGGCTACACCTTC	CASSLEGGGLSGYTF
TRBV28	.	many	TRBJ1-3	TGTGCCAGCAGCCATATCTCTGGAAACACCATATATTTT	CASSHISGNTIYF
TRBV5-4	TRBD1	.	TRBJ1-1	TGTGCCAGCAGCTTGTGGGGAACCCCCAGGGGGGACACTGAAGCTTTCTTT	CASSLWGTPRGDTEAFF